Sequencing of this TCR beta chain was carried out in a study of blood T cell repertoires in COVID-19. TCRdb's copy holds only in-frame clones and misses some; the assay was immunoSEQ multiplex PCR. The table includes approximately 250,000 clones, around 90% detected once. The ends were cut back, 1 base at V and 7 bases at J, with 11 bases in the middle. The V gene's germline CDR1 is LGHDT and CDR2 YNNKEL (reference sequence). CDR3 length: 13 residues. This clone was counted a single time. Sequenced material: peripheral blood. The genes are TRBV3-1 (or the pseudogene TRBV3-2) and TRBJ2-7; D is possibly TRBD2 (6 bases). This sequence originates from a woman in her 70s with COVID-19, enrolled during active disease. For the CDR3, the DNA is TGTGCCAGCAGCCAAGGATGGGGGAGGGAGCAGTACTTC. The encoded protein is CASSQGWGREQYF.